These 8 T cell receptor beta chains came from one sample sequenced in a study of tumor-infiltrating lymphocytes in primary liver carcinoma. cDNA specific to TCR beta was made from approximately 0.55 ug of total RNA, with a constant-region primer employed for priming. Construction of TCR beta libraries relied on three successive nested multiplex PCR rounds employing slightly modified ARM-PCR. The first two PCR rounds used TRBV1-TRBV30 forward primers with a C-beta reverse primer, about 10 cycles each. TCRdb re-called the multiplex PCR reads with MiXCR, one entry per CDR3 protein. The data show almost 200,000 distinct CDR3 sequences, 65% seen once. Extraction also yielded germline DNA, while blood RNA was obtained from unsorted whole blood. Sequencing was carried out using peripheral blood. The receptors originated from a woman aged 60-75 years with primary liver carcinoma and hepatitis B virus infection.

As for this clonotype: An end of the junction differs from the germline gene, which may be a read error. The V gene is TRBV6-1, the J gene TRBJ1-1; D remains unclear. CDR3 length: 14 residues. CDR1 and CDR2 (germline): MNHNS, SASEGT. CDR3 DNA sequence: TGTGCCAGCAGTGGGACCCGGGGTCGCACTGAAGCTATCTTT. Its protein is CASSGTRGRTEAIF.

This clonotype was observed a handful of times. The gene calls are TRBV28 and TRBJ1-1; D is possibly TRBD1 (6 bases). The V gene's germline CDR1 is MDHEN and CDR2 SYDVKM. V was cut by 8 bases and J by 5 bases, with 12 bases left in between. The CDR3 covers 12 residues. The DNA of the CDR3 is TGTGCCAGCCGGACAGCCCCGACTGAAGCTTTCTTT. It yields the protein CASRTAPTEAFF.

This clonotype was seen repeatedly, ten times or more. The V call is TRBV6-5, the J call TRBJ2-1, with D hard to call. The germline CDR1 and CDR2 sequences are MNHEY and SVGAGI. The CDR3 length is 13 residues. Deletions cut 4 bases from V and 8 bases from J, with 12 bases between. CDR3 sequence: CASSLKTRDEQFF. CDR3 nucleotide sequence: TGTGCCAGCAGTTTAAAGACAAGGGATGAGCAGTTCTTC.

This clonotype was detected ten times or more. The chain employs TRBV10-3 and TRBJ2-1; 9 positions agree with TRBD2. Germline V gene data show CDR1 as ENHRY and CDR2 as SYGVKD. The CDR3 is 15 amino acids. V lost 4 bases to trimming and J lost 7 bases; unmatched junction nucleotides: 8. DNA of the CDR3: TGTGCCATCAGTGCCGGGACTGCGGGGGGGAATGAGCAGTTCTTC. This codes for CAISAGTAGGNEQFF.

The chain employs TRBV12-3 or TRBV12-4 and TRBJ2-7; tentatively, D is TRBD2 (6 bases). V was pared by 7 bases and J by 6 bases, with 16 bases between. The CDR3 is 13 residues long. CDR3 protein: CASNRQRAGEQYF. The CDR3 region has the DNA TGTGCCAGCAACCGACAGCGGGCAGGCGAGCAGTACTTC.

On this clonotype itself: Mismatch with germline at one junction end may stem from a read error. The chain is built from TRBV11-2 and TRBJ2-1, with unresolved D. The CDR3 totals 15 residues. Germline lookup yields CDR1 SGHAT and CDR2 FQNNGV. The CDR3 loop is CANSLETSLYIEQFF. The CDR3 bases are TGTGCCAACAGCTTAGAAACCAGTCTTTACATTGAGCAGTTCTTC.

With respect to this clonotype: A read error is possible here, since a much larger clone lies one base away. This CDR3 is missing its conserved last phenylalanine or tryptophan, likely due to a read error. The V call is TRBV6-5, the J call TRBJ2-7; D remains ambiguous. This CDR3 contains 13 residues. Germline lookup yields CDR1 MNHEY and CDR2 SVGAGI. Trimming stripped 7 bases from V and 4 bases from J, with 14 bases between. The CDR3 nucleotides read TGTGCCAGCACAAGCCTATTCGATTACGAGCAGTACATC. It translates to CASTSLFDYEQYI.

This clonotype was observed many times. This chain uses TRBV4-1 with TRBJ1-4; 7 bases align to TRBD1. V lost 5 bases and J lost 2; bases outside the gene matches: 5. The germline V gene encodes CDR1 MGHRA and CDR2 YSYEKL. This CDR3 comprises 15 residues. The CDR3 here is CASSETGSTNEKLFF. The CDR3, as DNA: TGCGCCAGCAGCGAGACAGGGTCCACTAATGAAAAACTGTTTTTT.